The 21 T cell receptor beta chains in this list originate from one sample, sequenced in a study of regulatory T cells in long-lasting Graves disease (dated by TCRdb to the early 2020s). Library preparation used multiplex PCR. Sequencing was carried out with an Illumina HiSeq 4000. iRepertoire HTBI primers and Arm-PCR amplification of CDR3 regions were used to construct TCR beta libraries. TCRdb reanalyzed the raw reads on its own, using fastp at Q25 for trimming and MiXCR for clone calling, and kept in-frame beta chains. Rows with a matching CDR3 protein are joined into one entry that keeps the most common DNA and genes. This sample is represented by roughly 610,000 distinct CDR3 sequences; around 15% of them were singletons. Together, the top ten hold about 20% of the sample. The time point label of this sample denotes: newly diagnosed GD, antithyroid drugs for less than 3 months. For both TCR sequencing and RNA sequencing, RNA was extracted from PBMCs in TRIzol.

Another study also made use of these data, one on T cells in Graves' hyperthyroidism and ophthalmopathy.

This specimen consisted of peripheral blood mononuclear cells (PBMCs), obtained at new diagnosis, from a patient treated with antithyroid drugs. All receptors come from a woman aged 25 to 45 with Graves disease. Donor details come from another sample of the same person, matched by shared clones.

This clonotype was recorded many times. This chain uses TRBV2 with TRBJ2-1; the match to TRBD2 covers 8 bases. CDR3 size: 12 residues. Germline values: CDR1 SNHLY, CDR2 FYNNEI. After removal of 8 bases from V and 11 bases from J, the junction contained 8 bases not matched to a gene. CDR3 protein: CASVEQRGKQFF. The CDR3 bases are TGTGCCAGCGTCGAACAGCGGGGGAAGCAGTTCTTC.

The chain combines TRBV4-1 with TRBJ2-1, with 7 bases that match TRBD2. The V and J ends lost 0 bases and 2 bases, in that order; junction bases with no gene match: 7. The germline V gene encodes CDR1 MGHRA and CDR2 YSYEKL. This CDR3 comprises 17 residues. CDR3 in DNA: TGCGCCAGCAGCCAAGATGAGGCTAGCGGTACCTACAATGAGCAGTTCTTC. Encoded protein: CASSQDEASGTYNEQFF.

This clonotype showed up many times. The chain carries TRBV6-1 and TRBJ1-5; the match to TRBD1 covers 9 bases. V trimming: 5 bases; J trimming: 2 bases; junction bases outside the gene matches: 4. The V gene's germline CDR1 is MNHNS and CDR2 SASEGT. The CDR3 sequence is 15 residues long. The CDR3 nucleotides are TGTGCCAGCAGTAGGACAGGGGCGGGCAATCAGCCCCAGCATTTT. It codes for CASSRTGAGNQPQHF.

This clonotype occurred many times. The rearrangement links TRBV20-1 to TRBJ1-1, with 11 positions matching TRBD1. Germline CDR1 and CDR2: DFQATT and SNEGSKA (reference sequence). The CDR3 runs to 12 residues. CDR3 amino acids: CGGQGANTEAFF. Here the CDR3 DNA reads TGCGGTGGACAGGGGGCGAACACTGAAGCTTTCTTT.

There are a few counts of this clonotype. The chain uses TRBV7-8 and TRBJ1-4; no definite D call. CDR1 and CDR2 from the germline V gene are SGHVS and FQNEAQ. V shed 3 bases and J shed 11 bases, with 16 bases lying between them. The CDR3 runs 14 residues. CDR3 in amino acids: CASSLSGPHTKLFF. The CDR3 nucleotides read TGTGCCAGCAGCTTGTCCGGGCCCCATACCAAACTGTTTTTT.

The V call is TRBV7-9, the J call TRBJ2-7, with 12 bases fitting TRBD2. V lost 5 bases, J lost 0 bases, and 8 bases stayed unmatched. The CDR3 sequence is 17 residues long. Germline V CDR1 and CDR2: SEHNR, FQNEAQ (reference sequence). The CDR3 here is CASSLGLAGVHSYEQYF. The CDR3 DNA sequence: TGTGCCAGCAGCCTGGGACTAGCGGGCGTACACTCCTACGAGCAGTACTTC.

This clonotype was seen only a few times. The chain is built from TRBV9 and TRBJ1-1; D unclear. V lost 2 bases and J 6 bases, leaving 8 bases between the germline ends. Germline V gene lookup returns CDR1 SGDLS and CDR2 YYNGEE. The CDR3 totals 12 residues. The CDR3 DNA follows: TGTGCCAGCAGCGTTTCAGGTTCTGAAGCTTTCTTT. The encoded protein is CASSVSGSEAFF. Full variable domain (rest looked up from reference TRBV9 and TRBJ1-1): DSGVTQTPKHLITATGQRVTLRCSPRSGDLSVYWYQQSLDQGLQFLIQYYNGEERAKGNILERFSAQQFPDLHSELNLSSLELGDSALYFCASSVSGSEAFFGQGTRLTVV.

This clonotype has only a few counts. V usage is TRBV9 and J usage is TRBJ1-1; D perhaps matches TRBD1 (6 bases). V was trimmed by 4 bases and J by 4 bases, leaving 17 bases between them. The V gene's germline CDR1 is SGDLS and CDR2 YYNGEE. The CDR3 runs to 15 residues. The CDR3 nucleotides read TGTGCCAGCAGCCCCATGGGGGGGGCGGGCACTGAAGCTTTCTTT. Translating gives CASSPMGGAGTEAFF.

This clonotype has ten or more counts. The rearrangement links TRBV6-1 to TRBJ2-1, with TRBD1 identical over 7 bases. CDR3 length: 14 residues. Germline V lookup: CDR1 MNHNS, CDR2 SASEGT. Unmatched junction bases numbered 6, after V lost 4 bases and J lost 6 bases. CDR3 in amino acids: CASSVSQGVNEQFF. Written as DNA, the CDR3 is TGTGCCAGCAGTGTATCTCAGGGGGTCAATGAGCAGTTCTTC.

The chain has TRBV28 and TRBJ1-6, with 11 nucleotides matching TRBD1. CDR3 length: 15 residues. The J segment lost 10 bases and the V segment lost 5 bases, leaving 7 bases of the junction unmatched. The germline V gene encodes CDR1 MDHEN and CDR2 SYDVKM. CDR3: CASSLGTGGKSPLHF. CDR3 nucleotide sequence: TGTGCCAGCAGTCTGGGGACAGGGGGGAAATCACCCCTCCACTTT.

This clonotype was seen repeatedly, ten times or more. The CDR3 region is CASKDSGRTGELFF. The CDR3 coding sequence is TGTGCCAGCAAGGATAGCGGTAGAACCGGGGAGCTGTTTTTT. This rearrangement joins TRBV6-1 to TRBJ2-2, with D possibly being TRBD2 (6 bases). V lost 7 bases and J lost 5, with 14 bases in between. This CDR3 spans 14 amino acids. Germline V gives CDR1 MNHNS, CDR2 SASEGT.

This clonotype has at least ten counts. The chain uses TRBV20-1 and TRBJ2-1; no clear D gene. The CDR3 length is 15 residues. Per germline, CDR1 DFQATT and CDR2 SNEGSKA (reference sequence). The V end was cut by 0 bases, the J end by 0 bases, with 9 bases between. The CDR3 DNA reads as TGCAGTGCTAGAGATAAGCGCATCTCCTACAATGAGCAGTTCTTC. Translating gives CSARDKRISYNEQFF.

This clonotype has at least ten counts. The rearrangement links TRBV12-3 or TRBV12-4 to TRBJ2-1, with D possibly matching TRBD2 (5 bases). V lost 7 bases, J lost 5 bases, and 15 bases lay in between. There are 14 residues in the CDR3. The CDR3 sequence: CASTHRTSNNEQFF. In DNA form, the CDR3 reads TGTGCCAGCACCCACCGTACTAGTAACAATGAGCAGTTCTTC.

This clonotype was detected ten times or more. This sequence joins TRBV3-1 and TRBJ1-5; D not certain. The CDR3 has 13 amino acids. Trimming removed 3 bases from V and 4 bases from J, with 7 bases in between. The germline gives CDR1 LGHDT, CDR2 YNNKEL (reference sequence). CDR3 loop: CASSHSQNQPQHF. The CDR3 bases are TGTGCCAGCAGCCATAGTCAGAATCAGCCCCAGCATTTT.

This clonotype was counted many times. V and J are TRBV6-1 and TRBJ2-1; 7 bases align to TRBD2. This CDR3 has 17 amino acids. J lost 2 bases, V lost 2 bases, and 9 bases had no gene match. Germline CDR1 and CDR2: MNHNS and SASEGT. This CDR3 reads CASSESGAGWTYNEQFF. The CDR3 bases are TGTGCCAGCAGTGAATCAGGAGCGGGATGGACCTACAATGAGCAGTTCTTC.

This clonotype appeared a few times. The rearrangement links TRBV15 to TRBJ1-2; 11 nucleotides line up with TRBD1. The CDR3 runs to 14 residues. Looked up from germline, CDR1 is LNHNV and CDR2 is YYDKDF (reference sequence). V shed 6 bases, J shed 8 bases, and the junction held 8 bases outside the gene matches. The CDR3: CATSRDRGNRGYTF. Here the CDR3 DNA reads TGTGCCACCAGTAGGGACAGGGGGAATAGAGGCTACACCTTC.

This clonotype was recorded many times. The chain couples TRBV7-2 to TRBJ1-5, with 7 bases lining up with TRBD1. CDR1 is SGHTA, CDR2 FQGNSA, per germline. V was pared by 4 bases and J by 2 bases, with 8 bases of the junction left unmatched. The CDR3 consists of 16 residues. The DNA of the CDR3 is TGTGCCAGCAGCTCCAGGGGGACTCTTGGCAATCAGCCCCAGCATTTT. Residues: CASSSRGTLGNQPQHF.

The gene calls are TRBV5-1 and TRBJ2-4, with 7 bases that match TRBD2. V lost 8 bases to trimming and J lost 3 bases; unmatched junction nucleotides: 8. This CDR3 spans 14 amino acids. Germline CDR1 and CDR2: SGHRS and YFSETQ. The CDR3: CARDRGEVKNIQYF. CDR3 coding DNA: TGCGCCAGGGATCGGGGGGAAGTCAAAAACATTCAGTACTTC.

This clonotype showed up many times. Written as DNA, the CDR3 is TGTGCCAGCAGTTATAGGGGCCGAATCCCCACGAACACTGAAGCTTTCTTT. Translated: CASSYRGRIPTNTEAFF. This chain uses TRBV2 with TRBJ1-1; the D gene is possibly TRBD1 (5 bases). Trimming took 5 bases from V and 1 from J, leaving 20 bases between them. Germline CDR1 reads SNHLY; CDR2 reads FYNNEI. The CDR3 runs to 17 residues.

As to this clonotype: A read error may be the cause here, since a much bigger clone is one base away. The chain joins TRBV10-3 to TRBJ2-7; 8 bases map to TRBD2. The CDR3 loop spans 14 amino acids. CDR1 and CDR2 from the germline V gene are ENHRY and SYGVKD. The J segment lost 0 bases and the V segment lost 8 bases, leaving 6 bases of the junction unmatched. Written as DNA, the CDR3 is TGTGCCATCTCCGCGGGAGGTACCTCCTACGAGCAGTACTTC. It is translated as CAISAGGTSYEQYF.

The chain has TRBV12-3 or TRBV12-4 and TRBJ2-6; D tentatively reads TRBD1 or TRBD2 (5 bases each). V shed 3 bases and J shed 1 base, with 16 bases lying between them. The CDR3 spans 18 residues. CDR3 DNA: TGTGCCAGCAGTTTGGAGAGCGCAGGGAGATCTGGGGCCAACGTCCTGACTTTC. Its protein product is CASSLESAGRSGANVLTF.